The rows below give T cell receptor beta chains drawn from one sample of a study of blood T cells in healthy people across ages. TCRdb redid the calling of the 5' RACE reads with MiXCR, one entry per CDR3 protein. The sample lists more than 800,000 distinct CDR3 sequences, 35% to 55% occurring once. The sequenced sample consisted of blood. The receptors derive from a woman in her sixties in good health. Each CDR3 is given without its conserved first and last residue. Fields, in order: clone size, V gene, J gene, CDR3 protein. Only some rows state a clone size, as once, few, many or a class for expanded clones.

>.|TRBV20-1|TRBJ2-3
SARGDRATDTQY
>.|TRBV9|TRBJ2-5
ASSLGLEKGEQY
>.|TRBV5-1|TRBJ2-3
ASSLNGVDADTQY
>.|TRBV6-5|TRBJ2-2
ASSYSTSTGELF
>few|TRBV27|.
ASSYERLSYNEQY
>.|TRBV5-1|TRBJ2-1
ASNPLGPRNEQF
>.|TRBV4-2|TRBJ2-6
ASSPGQFGAGANVLT
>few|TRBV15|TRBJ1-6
ATSTSRGPNSPLH
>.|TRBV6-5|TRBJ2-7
ASRTPPTYEQY
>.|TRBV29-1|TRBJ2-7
SVTTSGSSEQY
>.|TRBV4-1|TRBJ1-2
ASSQDIRGHGYT
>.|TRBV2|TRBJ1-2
ASVWDSLNYGYT
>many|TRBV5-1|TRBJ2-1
ASSIGLNEQF
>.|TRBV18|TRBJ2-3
ASSPNGLFEDTQY
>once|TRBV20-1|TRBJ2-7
SASPGPLYEQY
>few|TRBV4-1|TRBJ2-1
ASSSGLAGGVRNEQF
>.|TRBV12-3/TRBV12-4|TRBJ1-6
ASSLIAGGSPLH
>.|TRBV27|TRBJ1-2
ASSLWSGGPWGYT
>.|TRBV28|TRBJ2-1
ASIRDKFSYNEQF
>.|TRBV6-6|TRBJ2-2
ASSRTGLRTGELF
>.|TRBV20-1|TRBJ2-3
SARRGSADTQY
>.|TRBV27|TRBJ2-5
VSWGGGLETQY
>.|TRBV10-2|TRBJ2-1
ATATSGRGVEQF
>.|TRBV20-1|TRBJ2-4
SAIQGKAKNIQY
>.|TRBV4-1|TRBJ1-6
ASIPDRGSSYNSPLH
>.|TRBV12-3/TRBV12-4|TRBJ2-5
ASSFQKGFRY
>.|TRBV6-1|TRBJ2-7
ASSGLDFYEQY
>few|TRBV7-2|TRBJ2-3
ASSDVGRTDTQY
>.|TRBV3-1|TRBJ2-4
ASSQGLGVLADIQY
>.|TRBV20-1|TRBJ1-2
SAVSRANTIYGYT
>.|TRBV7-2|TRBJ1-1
ASSPGPRAF
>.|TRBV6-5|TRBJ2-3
ASSYSGDTGRGTDTQY
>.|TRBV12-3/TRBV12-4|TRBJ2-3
ASRDLADAQY
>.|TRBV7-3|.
ASSSDRVSEQY
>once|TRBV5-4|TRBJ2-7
ASSQGTDPYEQY
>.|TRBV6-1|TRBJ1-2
ASSEVRGGYYGYT
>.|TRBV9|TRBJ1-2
ASSAGDRVAYGYT
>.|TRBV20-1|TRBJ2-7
SARAAGGANYEQY
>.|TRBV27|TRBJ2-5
ASSLRQGAGETQY
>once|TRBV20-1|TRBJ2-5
SVAGTSGMGAETQY
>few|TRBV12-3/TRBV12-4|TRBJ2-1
ASSSRGGRNEQF
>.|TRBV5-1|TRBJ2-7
ASSFPRQGSYEQY
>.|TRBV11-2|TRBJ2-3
ASSLSRTLTDTQY
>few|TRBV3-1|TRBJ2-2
ASSPARRASSGELF
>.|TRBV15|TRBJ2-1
ATSRDAEDEQF
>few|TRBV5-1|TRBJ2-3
ASSLRSGTDTQY
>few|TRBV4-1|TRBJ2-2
ASTREVRAGELF
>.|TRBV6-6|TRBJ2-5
ASSYPPRLKETQY
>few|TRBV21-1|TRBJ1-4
ASSKTVLNEKLF
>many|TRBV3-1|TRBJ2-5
ASSQDYETQY
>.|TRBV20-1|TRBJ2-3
SAIRPDRVTRDTQY